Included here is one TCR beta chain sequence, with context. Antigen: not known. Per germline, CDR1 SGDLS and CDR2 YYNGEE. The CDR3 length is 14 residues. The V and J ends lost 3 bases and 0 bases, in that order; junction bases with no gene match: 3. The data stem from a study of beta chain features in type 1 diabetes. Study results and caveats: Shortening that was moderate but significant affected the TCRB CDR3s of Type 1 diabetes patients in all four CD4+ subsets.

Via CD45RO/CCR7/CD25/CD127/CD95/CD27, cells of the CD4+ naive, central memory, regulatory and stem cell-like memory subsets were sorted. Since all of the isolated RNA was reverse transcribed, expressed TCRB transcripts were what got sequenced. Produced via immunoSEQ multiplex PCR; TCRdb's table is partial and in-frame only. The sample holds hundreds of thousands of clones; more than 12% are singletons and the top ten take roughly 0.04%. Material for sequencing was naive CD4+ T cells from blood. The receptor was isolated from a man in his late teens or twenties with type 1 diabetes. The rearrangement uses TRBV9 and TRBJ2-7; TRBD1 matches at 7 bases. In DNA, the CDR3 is TGTGCCAGCAGCGGCCGGGACAGCTCCTACGAGCAGTACTTC. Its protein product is CASSGRDSSYEQYF.